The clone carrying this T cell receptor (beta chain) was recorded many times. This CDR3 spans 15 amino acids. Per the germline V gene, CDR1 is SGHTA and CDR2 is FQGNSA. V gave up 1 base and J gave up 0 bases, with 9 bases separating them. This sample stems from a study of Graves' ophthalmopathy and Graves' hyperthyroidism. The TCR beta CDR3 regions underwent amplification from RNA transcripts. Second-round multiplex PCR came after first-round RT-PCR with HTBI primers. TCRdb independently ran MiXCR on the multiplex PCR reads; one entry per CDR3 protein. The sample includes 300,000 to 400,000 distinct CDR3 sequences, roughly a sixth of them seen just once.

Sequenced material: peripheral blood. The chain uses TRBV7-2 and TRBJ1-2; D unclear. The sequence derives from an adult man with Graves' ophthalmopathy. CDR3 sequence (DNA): TGTGCCAGCAGCTTAGACCCGACATCTAACTATGGCTACACCTTC. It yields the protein CASSLDPTSNYGYTF.